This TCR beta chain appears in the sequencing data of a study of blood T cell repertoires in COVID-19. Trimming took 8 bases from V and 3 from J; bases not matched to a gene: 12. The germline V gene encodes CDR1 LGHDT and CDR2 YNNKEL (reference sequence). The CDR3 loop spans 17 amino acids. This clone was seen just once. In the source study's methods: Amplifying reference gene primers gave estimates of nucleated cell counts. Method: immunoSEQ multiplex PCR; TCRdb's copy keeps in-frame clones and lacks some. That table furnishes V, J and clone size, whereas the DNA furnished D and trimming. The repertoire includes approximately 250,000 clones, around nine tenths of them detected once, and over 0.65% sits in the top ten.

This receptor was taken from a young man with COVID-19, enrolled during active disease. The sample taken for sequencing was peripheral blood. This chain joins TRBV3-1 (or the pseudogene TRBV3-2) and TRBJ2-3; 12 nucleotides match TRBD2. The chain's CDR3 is CASLNWLAGGQTDTQYF. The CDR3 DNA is TGTGCCAGCCTGAATTGGCTAGCGGGGGGGCAGACAGATACGCAGTATTTT.